The 20 T cell receptor beta chains reported below all come from one sample, sequenced in a study of shared clonotypes between healthy human individuals. TCRdb's copy holds only in-frame clones and misses some; the assay was immunoSEQ multiplex PCR. The repertoire has approximately 740,000 clones, around 92% of them found once; the top ten carry approximately 25%. Terminally differentiated effector memory CD45RA+ cells were excluded from the naive CD8 cells, which were CD45RO-negative and positively selected for CCR7. Sequences were obtained from naive CD8+ T cells sorted from blood. These receptors came from a man aged 30-40 years in good health.

This clone was seen only once. The rearrangement links TRBV29-1 to TRBJ1-3, with D tentatively TRBD1 (5 bases). This CDR3 region has 14 residues. V shed 5 bases and J shed 0 bases, with 11 bases lying between them. CDR1 SQVTM and CDR2 ANQGSEA come from the germline V gene. The CDR3, as DNA: TGCAGCGTTTCGGGACTTCACTCTGGAAACACCATATATTTT. It codes for CSVSGLHSGNTIYF.

The chain employs TRBV5-1 and TRBJ2-3, with TRBD2 identical over 8 bases. Germline assignment: CDR1 SGHRS and CDR2 YFSETQ. The CDR3 runs 17 residues. V shed 3 bases, J shed 2 bases, and the junction held 11 bases outside the gene matches. As DNA, the CDR3 is TGCGCCAGCAGCTCCCTAGGACCTAGCGGGCCCACAGATACGCAGTATTTT. It encodes CASSSLGPSGPTDTQYF.

This chain joins TRBV28 and TRBJ2-1; D not certain. This CDR3 has 13 residues. Trimming removed 2 bases at V and 4 bases at J, with 6 bases between. Germline CDR1 and CDR2: MDHEN and SYDVKM. DNA for the CDR3: TGTGCCAGCAGTTTAGGAAAGTACAATGAGCAGTTCTTC. It is translated as CASSLGKYNEQFF.

The chain combines TRBV28 with TRBJ2-1; D might be TRBD1 or TRBD2, each matching 6 bases. V shed 7 bases and J shed 1 base, with 29 bases lying between them. The CDR3 loop spans 20 amino acids. Germline V CDR1 and CDR2: MDHEN, SYDVKM. CDR3 sequence (DNA): TGTGCCAGCATCCGAGGCTCGGGACACCGGGGGTTTGGATCCTACAATGAGCAGTTCTTC. Residues: CASIRGSGHRGFGSYNEQFF.

The chain carries TRBV2 and TRBJ2-3; D is ambiguous. This CDR3 is 13 amino acids long. V was pared by 6 bases and J by 2 bases, with 9 bases between. Germline V gene lookup returns CDR1 SNHLY and CDR2 FYNNEI. Here the CDR3 DNA reads TGTGCCAGCAGAATAGATCCCACAGATACGCAGTATTTT. It is translated as CASRIDPTDTQYF.

This clone was recorded a few times. The V call is TRBV11-2, the J call TRBJ2-1; 9 bases align to TRBD2. The V gene's germline CDR1 is SGHAT and CDR2 FQNNGV. CDR3 length equals 16 residues. V trimming: 4 bases; J trimming: 9 bases; junction bases outside the gene matches: 13. The chain's CDR3 is CASSWSSSGMVGEQFF. CDR3 DNA sequence: TGTGCCAGCAGCTGGTCTTCTAGCGGGATGGTGGGTGAGCAGTTCTTC. Full variable domain (remainder filled in from reference TRBV11-2 and TRBJ2-1): EAGVAQSPRYKIIEKRQSVAFWCNPISGHATLYWYQQILGQGPKLLIQFQNNGVVDDSQLPKDRFSAERLKGVDSTLKIQPAKLEDSAVYLCASSWSSSGMVGEQFFGPGTRLTVL.

This chain uses TRBV28 with TRBJ2-1; 14 nucleotides match TRBD2. After removal of 6 bases from V and 4 bases from J, the junction contained 8 bases not matched to a gene. In germline, CDR1 is MDHEN, CDR2 SYDVKM. This CDR3 has 17 amino acids. In DNA, the CDR3 is TGTGCCAGCAGCCCCGGACTAGCGGGAGGATCTTACAATGAGCAGTTCTTC. Its translation is CASSPGLAGGSYNEQFF. The whole variable domain, filled in from reference TRBV28 and TRBJ2-1, reads DVKVTQSSRYLVKRTGEKVFLECVQDMDHENMFWYRQDPGLGLRLIYFSYDVKMKEKGDIPEGYSVSREKKERFSLILESASTNQTSMYLCASSPGLAGGSYNEQFFGPGTRLTVL.

The genes are TRBV14 and TRBJ2-1, with D maybe TRBD2 (5 bases). With 0 bases removed from V and 2 bases from J, the gap between germline ends came to 11 bases. This CDR3 is 16 amino acids long. Germline V lookup: CDR1 SGHDN, CDR2 FVKESK. The chain's CDR3 is CASSQDWERPYNEQFF. The DNA for the CDR3 is TGTGCCAGCAGCCAAGATTGGGAGCGACCCTACAATGAGCAGTTCTTC.

The chain links TRBV14 to TRBJ2-2, with 13 bases lining up with TRBD2. Trimming cost V 4 bases and J 4 bases; bases outside gene matches: 9. This CDR3 is built from 18 residues. CDR1 and CDR2 from the germline V gene are SGHDN and FVKESK. For the CDR3, the DNA is TGTGCCAGCAGCCCGGGACTAGCGGGAACAGGAGTCACCGGGGAGCTGTTTTTT. It specifies CASSPGLAGTGVTGELFF.

This clone was seen once. V usage is TRBV7-8 and J usage is TRBJ2-1; no clear D. Germline V CDR1 and CDR2: SGHVS, FQNEAQ. CDR3 length: 15 amino acids. Trimming took off 2 bases at V and 1 base at J, with 9 bases between the two ends. Here the CDR3 DNA reads TGTGCCAGCAGCTTAACCGAGGAGTCCTACAATGAGCAGTTCTTC. It yields the protein CASSLTEESYNEQFF. Full variable domain (rest looked up from reference TRBV7-8 and TRBJ2-1): GAGVSQSPRYKVAKRGQDVALRCDPISGHVSLFWYQQALGQGPEFLTYFQNEAQLDKSGLPSDRFFAERPEGSVSTLKIQRTQQEDSAVYLCASSLTEESYNEQFFGPGTRLTVL.

V is TRBV25-1 and J is TRBJ1-1; the D gene is possibly TRBD1 (6 bases). The V gene's germline CDR1 is MGHDK and CDR2 SYGVNS. V lost 1 base and J 4 bases, leaving 10 bases between the germline ends. The CDR3 contains 14 residues. The CDR3 DNA follows: TGTGCCAGCAGTGAATTTGAAGGGGGCACTGAAGCTTTCTTT. This translates into CASSEFEGGTEAFF. Combining the CDR3 with reference TRBV25-1 and TRBJ1-1 gives the whole variable domain EADIYQTPRYLVIGTGKKITLECSQTMGHDKMYWYQQDPGMELHLIHYSYGVNSTEKGDLSSESTVSRIRTEHFPLTLESARPSHTSQYLCASSEFEGGTEAFFGQGTRLTVV.

The rearrangement joins TRBV28 to TRBJ1-4; no definite D call. Germline CDR1 and CDR2: MDHEN and SYDVKM. V lost 7 bases, J lost 8 bases, and 17 bases lay in between. The CDR3 contains 14 residues. CDR3 in amino acids: CASTSLWSAEKLFF. The CDR3 nucleotides read TGTGCCAGCACCTCTTTGTGGAGTGCAGAAAAACTGTTTTTT.

The chain joins TRBV6-5 to TRBJ2-1; TRBD2 aligns across 11 bases. Germline V lookup: CDR1 MNHEY, CDR2 SVGAGI. The junction had 13 bases not matched to a gene; V was cut back by 6 bases and J by 12 bases. The CDR3 extends over 15 amino acids. Written as DNA, the CDR3 is TGTGCCAGCAGCGAGAGCGGACTAGCGGGTTCCGGGCAGTTCTTC. It specifies CASSESGLAGSGQFF.

The chain links TRBV2 to TRBJ2-1; TRBD2 matches 10 bases. The CDR3 runs 16 residues. Germline V lookup: CDR1 SNHLY, CDR2 FYNNEI. The J segment lost 4 bases and the V segment lost 5 bases, leaving 8 bases of the junction unmatched. CDR3 amino acids: CASSSILAGTYNEQFF. The DNA for the CDR3 is TGTGCCAGCAGTTCGATACTAGCGGGAACTTACAATGAGCAGTTCTTC.

The V call is TRBV5-4, the J call TRBJ2-1, with TRBD2 matching over 9 bases. Germline values: CDR1 SGHNT, CDR2 YYREEE (reference sequence). J gave up 9 bases and V 0 bases, and 4 bases lay outside the gene matches. The CDR3 spans 14 residues. CDR3 nucleotides: TGTGCCAGCAGCTTGGTGTCTAGCGGGATTGAGCAGTTCTTC. Amino acid sequence: CASSLVSSGIEQFF.

This chain links TRBV27 with TRBJ1-2, with D possibly being TRBD1 (5 bases). The germline CDR1 and CDR2 sequences are MNHEY and SMNVEV (reference sequence). V dropped 6 bases and J dropped 6 bases, with 17 bases sitting between them. This CDR3 comprises 14 residues. The CDR3 nucleotides read TGTGCCAGCAGCCCACTCGGCCCCAGGGATGGCTACACCTTC. Its protein product is CASSPLGPRDGYTF.

Of note for this clone: This sample includes further DNA sequences coding for the same CDR3. The J gene is TRBJ2-5, the V gene TRBV11-2, with D maybe TRBD1 (5 bases). The V end was cut by 0 bases, the J end by 0 bases, with 5 bases between. Germline lookup yields CDR1 SGHAT and CDR2 FQNNGV. CDR3 length equals 14 residues. This chain's CDR3 is CASSLDRDQETQYF. The CDR3 nucleotides read TGTGCCAGCAGCTTAGACAGGGACCAAGAGACCCAGTACTTC.

In this sample, this clone turned up once. The chain is built from TRBV13 and TRBJ2-1, with no clear D. There are 15 residues in the CDR3. V shed 6 bases and J shed 0 bases, with 12 bases lying between them. In germline, CDR1 is PRHDT, CDR2 FYEKMQ (reference sequence). This chain's CDR3 is CASSLTTNSYNEQFF. Written as DNA, the CDR3 is TGTGCCAGCAGTCTTACGACGAACTCCTACAATGAGCAGTTCTTC.

The chain uses TRBV10-1 and TRBJ2-7, with TRBD2 matching over 11 bases. This CDR3 region has 14 residues. The V and J ends lost 5 bases and 6 bases, in that order; junction bases with no gene match: 6. Per germline, CDR1 WNHNN and CDR2 SYGVQD (reference sequence). The CDR3 is CASSTGTSGSEQYF. In DNA, the CDR3 is TGCGCCAGCAGTACCGGGACTAGCGGTTCCGAGCAGTACTTC.

This chain joins TRBV29-1 and TRBJ1-1; D not resolved. Germline V lookup: CDR1 SQVTM, CDR2 ANQGSEA. This CDR3 is 14 amino acids long. Between the trimmed V and J ends, which lost 7 bases and 1 base, there was a span of 16 bases. The CDR3 protein is CSAQTPDGNTEAFF. CDR3 nucleotide sequence: TGCAGCGCCCAAACCCCGGACGGGAACACTGAAGCTTTCTTT.